These T cell receptor beta chains were read from a single sample in a study of blood T cell repertoires in COVID-19. Clones were sequenced by immunoSEQ multiplex PCR, and TCRdb holds only the in-frame ones, with some missing. Among some 43,000 clones, about 81% were seen once, and the ten largest hold around 4.5%. Source material: peripheral blood. These TCRs come from a man aged 50 to 60 with active COVID-19. CDR3s include the opening cysteine and the closing phenylalanine or tryptophan. The D gene is left open where the match is weak. Part of the rows lack a size; the others show once, few, many or a class for expanded clones.

TRBD2,14,.,TRBV7-2,TRBJ2-5,CASSFPSGGETQYF,TGTGCCAGCAGCTTTCCTAGCGGGGGAGAGACCCAGTACTTC
.,15,.,TRBV5-1,TRBJ2-2,CASSRQSTNTGELFF,TGCGCCAGCAGCCGACAGAGTACGAACACCGGGGAGCTGTTTTTT
.,14,.,TRBV5-5,TRBJ1-1,CASSLATGNTEAFF,TGTGCCAGCAGCTTGGCGACAGGAAACACTGAAGCTTTCTTT
TRBD2,15,.,TRBV28,TRBJ2-5,CASSSSGGAQETQYF,TGTGCCAGCAGTTCTAGCGGGGGGGCTCAAGAGACCCAGTACTTC
TRBD2,17,.,TRBV5-1,TRBJ2-2,CASSLDLLAGGLAKLFF,TGCGCCAGCAGCTTGGACCTACTAGCGGGCGGCCTGGCAAAGCTGTTTTTT
TRBD2,15,.,TRBV5-8,TRBJ2-5,CASSPSWGGFETQYF,TGTGCCAGCAGCCCGTCGTGGGGGGGATTCGAGACCCAGTACTTC
.,14,.,TRBV5-5,TRBJ1-1,CASSLATQRAEAFF,TGTGCCAGCAGCCTAGCCACTCAGCGTGCTGAAGCTTTCTTT
.,16,.,TRBV13,TRBJ2-3,CASSLPSGPGTDTQYF,TGTGCCAGCAGCTTGCCCTCAGGCCCCGGCACAGATACGCAGTATTTT
.,15,.,TRBV5-1,TRBJ2-3,CASSLAGFNTDTQYF,TGCGCCAGCAGCTTGGCGGGGTTTAATACAGATACGCAGTATTTT
.,13,.,TRBV18,TRBJ1-4,CASSSLTNEKLFF,TGTGCCAGCTCATCTCTCACTAATGAAAAACTGTTTTTT
.,13,.,TRBV19,TRBJ2-7,CASAPGIAYEQYF,TGTGCCAGCGCGCCCGGTATTGCCTACGAGCAGTACTTC
TRBD1,14,.,TRBV5-6,TRBJ1-5,CASSNRDSYQPQHF,TGTGCCAGCAGTAACCGGGACAGTTATCAGCCCCAGCATTTT
TRBD2,13,few,TRBV4-3,TRBJ2-7,CASSLAGGWEQYF,TGCGCCAGCAGCCTGGCGGGGGGATGGGAGCAGTACTTC
TRBD2,17,.,TRBV29-1,TRBJ2-1,CSVIMRLASGSYNEQFF,TGCAGCGTTATTATGAGACTAGCTTCGGGCTCCTACAATGAGCAGTTCTTC
.,17,.,TRBV14,TRBJ2-3,CASSQDLGTRVTDTQYF,TGTGCCAGCAGCCAAGATCTAGGAACTCGGGTCACAGATACGCAGTATTTT
.,12,.,TRBV18,TRBJ2-3,CASSPLADTQYF,TGTGCCAGCTCACCACTCGCAGATACGCAGTATTTT
.,12,once,TRBV2,TRBJ2-5,CASSAIQETQYF,TGTGCCAGCAGCGCTATACAAGAGACCCAGTACTTC
.,13,.,TRBV19,TRBJ1-6,CASSTGPASPLHF,TGTGCCAGTAGTACAGGGCCGGCTTCACCCCTCCACTTT
TRBD2,15,.,TRBV10-2,TRBJ2-1,CASSPGTSRWNEQFF,TGCGCCAGCAGCCCCGGGACTAGCCGCTGGAATGAGCAGTTCTTC
TRBD1,14,.,TRBV11-2,TRBJ1-2,CASSHGQGAYGYTF,TGTGCCAGCAGCCATGGACAGGGGGCGTATGGCTACACCTTC